This TCR beta chain originates from a study of blood T cell repertoires in COVID-19. Study-wide background: Spain, Italy and the United States supplied samples that represented acute and convalescent COVID-19. The analysed material was cDNA or gDNA that came from T cells, B-cell-depleted T cells, or PBMCs.

CDR1 and CDR2 (germline): SGHNT, YYREEE (reference sequence). The V and J ends lost 0 bases and 5 bases respectively, with 10 bases between them. This CDR3 has 14 amino acids. Per the original data handling: Amplification of reference gene primers provided the estimated nucleated cell counts. Assay used: immunoSEQ multiplex PCR; TCRdb lists only in-frame clones, some missing. V and J calls and clone size are as listed in that table; D and trimming were resolved from the DNA. The repertoire holds 150,000 to 160,000 clones, with about 90% as singletons. The sequence was collected from a man aged 50 or older with acute or convalescent COVID-19. The sequenced sample consisted of peripheral blood. The gene calls are TRBV5-4 and TRBJ2-3; D call uncertain. The CDR3 DNA reads as TGTGCCAGCAGCTTGGGTGTATCAGAAGATACGCAGTATTTT. Its protein is CASSLGVSEDTQYF. Complete variable domain (other parts from reference TRBV5-4 and TRBJ2-3): ETGVTQSPTHLIKTRGQQVTLRCSSQSGHNTVSWYQQALGQGPQFIFQYYREEENGRGNFPPRFSGLQFPNYSSELNVNALELDDSALYLCASSLGVSEDTQYFGPGTRLTVL.